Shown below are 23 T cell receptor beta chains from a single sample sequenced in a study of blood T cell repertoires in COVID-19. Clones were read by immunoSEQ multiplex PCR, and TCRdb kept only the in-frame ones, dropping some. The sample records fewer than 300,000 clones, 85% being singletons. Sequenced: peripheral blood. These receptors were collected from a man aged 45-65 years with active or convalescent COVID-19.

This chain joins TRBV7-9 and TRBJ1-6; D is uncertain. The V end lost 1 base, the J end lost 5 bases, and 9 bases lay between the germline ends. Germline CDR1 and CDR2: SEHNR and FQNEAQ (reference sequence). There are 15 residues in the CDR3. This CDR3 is CASSLGAADNSPLHF. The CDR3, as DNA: TGTGCCAGCAGCTTAGGGGCCGCCGATAATTCACCCCTCCACTTT.

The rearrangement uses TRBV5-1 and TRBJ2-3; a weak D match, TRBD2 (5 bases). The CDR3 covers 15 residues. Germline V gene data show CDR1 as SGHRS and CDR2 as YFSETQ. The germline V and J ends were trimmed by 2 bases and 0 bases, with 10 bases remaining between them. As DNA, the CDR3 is TGCGCCAGCAGCTTCCGGACTCCTAGCACAGATACGCAGTATTTT. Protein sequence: CASSFRTPSTDTQYF.

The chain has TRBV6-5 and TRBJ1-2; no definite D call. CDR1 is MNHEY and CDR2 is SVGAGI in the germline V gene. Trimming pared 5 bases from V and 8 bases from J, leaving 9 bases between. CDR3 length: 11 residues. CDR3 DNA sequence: TGTGCCAGCAGTACCCGAGCGGGCTACACCTTC. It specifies CASSTRAGYTF.

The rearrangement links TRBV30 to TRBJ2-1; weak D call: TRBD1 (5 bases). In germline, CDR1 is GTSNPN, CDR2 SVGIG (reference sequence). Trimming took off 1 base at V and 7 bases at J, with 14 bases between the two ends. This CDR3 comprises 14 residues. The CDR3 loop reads CAWSDPSAGNEQFF. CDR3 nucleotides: TGTGCCTGGAGTGACCCCTCGGCAGGGAATGAGCAGTTCTTC.

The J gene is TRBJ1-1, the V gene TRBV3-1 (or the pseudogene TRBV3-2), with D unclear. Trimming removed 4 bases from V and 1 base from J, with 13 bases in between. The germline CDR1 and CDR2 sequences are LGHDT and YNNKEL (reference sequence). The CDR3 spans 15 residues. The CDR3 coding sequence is TGTGCCAGCAGCCCTAGGATGGGTGGGAACACTGAAGCTTTCTTT. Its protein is CASSPRMGGNTEAFF.

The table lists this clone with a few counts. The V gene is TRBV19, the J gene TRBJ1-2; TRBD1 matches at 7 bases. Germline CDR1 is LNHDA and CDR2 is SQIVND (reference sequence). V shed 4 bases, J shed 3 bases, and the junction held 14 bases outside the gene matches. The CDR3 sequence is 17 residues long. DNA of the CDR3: TGTGCCAGTAGTAATCTCCCCAACAGGGGAAGAGACTATGGCTACACCTTC. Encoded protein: CASSNLPNRGRDYGYTF. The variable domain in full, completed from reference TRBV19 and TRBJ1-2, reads DGGITQSPKYLFRKEGQNVTLSCEQNLNHDAMYWYRQDPGQGLRLIYYSQIVNDFQKGDIAEGYSVSREKKESFPLTVTSAQKNPTAFYLCASSNLPNRGRDYGYTFGSGTRLTVV.

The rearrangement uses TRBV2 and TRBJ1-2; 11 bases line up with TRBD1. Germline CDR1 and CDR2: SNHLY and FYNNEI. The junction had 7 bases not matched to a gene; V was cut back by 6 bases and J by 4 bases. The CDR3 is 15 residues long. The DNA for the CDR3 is TGTGCCAGCAGCGTCTCCGGGACAGGGGGCTATGGCTACACCTTC. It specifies CASSVSGTGGYGYTF.

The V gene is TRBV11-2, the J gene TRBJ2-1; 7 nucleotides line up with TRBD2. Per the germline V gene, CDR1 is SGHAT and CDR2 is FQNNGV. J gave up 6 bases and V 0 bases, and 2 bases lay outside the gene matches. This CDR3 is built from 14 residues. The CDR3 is CASSLDGGINEQFF. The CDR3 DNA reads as TGTGCCAGCAGCTTAGACGGGGGGATCAATGAGCAGTTCTTC.

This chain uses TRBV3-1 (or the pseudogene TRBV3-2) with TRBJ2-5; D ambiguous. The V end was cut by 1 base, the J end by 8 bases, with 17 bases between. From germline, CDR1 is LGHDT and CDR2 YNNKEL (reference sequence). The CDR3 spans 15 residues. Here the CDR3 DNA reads TGTGCCAGCAGCCAAGCAGGTGCCTCCCCCAGTACCCAGTACTTC. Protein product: CASSQAGASPSTQYF.

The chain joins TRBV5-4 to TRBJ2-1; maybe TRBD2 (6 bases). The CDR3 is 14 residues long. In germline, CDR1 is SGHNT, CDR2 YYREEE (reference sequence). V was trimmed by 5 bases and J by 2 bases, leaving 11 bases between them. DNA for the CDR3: TGTGCCAGCAGGGGTAGCGGAACCTACAATGAGCAGTTCTTC. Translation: CASRGSGTYNEQFF.

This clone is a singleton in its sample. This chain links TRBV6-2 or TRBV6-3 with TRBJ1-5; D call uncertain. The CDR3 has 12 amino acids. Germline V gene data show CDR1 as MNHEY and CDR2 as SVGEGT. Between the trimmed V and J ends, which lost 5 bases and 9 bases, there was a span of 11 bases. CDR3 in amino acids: CASSSPSSPQHF. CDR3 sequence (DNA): TGTGCCAGCAGTAGCCCTTCGTCGCCCCAGCATTTT.

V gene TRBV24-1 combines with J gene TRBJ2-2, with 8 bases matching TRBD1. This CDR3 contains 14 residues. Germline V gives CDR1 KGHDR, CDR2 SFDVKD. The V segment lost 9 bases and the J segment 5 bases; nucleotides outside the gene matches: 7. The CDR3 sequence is CATSGQGRTGELFF. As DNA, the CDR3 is TGTGCCACCTCTGGACAGGGTCGGACCGGGGAGCTGTTTTTT.

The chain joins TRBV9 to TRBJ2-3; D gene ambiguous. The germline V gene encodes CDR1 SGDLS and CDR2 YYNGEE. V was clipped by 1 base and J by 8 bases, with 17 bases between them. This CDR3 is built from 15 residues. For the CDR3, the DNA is TGTGCCAGCAGCGTATCTACGCGGATGGTCGGTACGCAGTATTTT. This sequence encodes CASSVSTRMVGTQYF.

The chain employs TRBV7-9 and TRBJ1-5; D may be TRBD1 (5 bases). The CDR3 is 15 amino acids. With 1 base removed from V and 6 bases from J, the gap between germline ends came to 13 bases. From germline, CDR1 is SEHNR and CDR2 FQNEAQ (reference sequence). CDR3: CASSLEGDGGQPQHF. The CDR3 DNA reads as TGTGCCAGCAGCTTAGAAGGGGACGGGGGTCAGCCCCAGCATTTT.

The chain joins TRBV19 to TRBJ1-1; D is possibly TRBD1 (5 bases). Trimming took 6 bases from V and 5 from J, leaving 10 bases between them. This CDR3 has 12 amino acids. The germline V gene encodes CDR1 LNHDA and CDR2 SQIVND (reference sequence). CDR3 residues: CASSQRGTEAFF. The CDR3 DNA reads TGTGCCAGTAGCCAACGGGGGACTGAAGCTTTCTTT.

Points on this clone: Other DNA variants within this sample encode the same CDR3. CDR3: CASSGLGGRNEQYF. CDR3 nucleotide sequence: TGCGCCAGCAGCGGGCTGGGGGGGCGGAACGAGCAGTACTTC. The rearrangement joins TRBV5-1 to TRBJ2-7; tentatively, D is TRBD2 (7 bases). Germline CDR1 SGHRS, CDR2 YFSETQ. The length of the CDR3 is 14 residues. V was cut by 4 bases and J by 5 bases, with 16 bases left in between.

The CDR3 nucleotides are TGTGCCAGCAGTTTTCTAGCGACTACCGGGGAGCTGTTTTTT. It codes for CASSFLATTGELFF. J is TRBJ2-2 and V is TRBV27; D may be TRBD2 (6 bases). Germline V gene data show CDR1 as MNHEY and CDR2 as SMNVEV (reference sequence). V lost 3 bases to trimming and J lost 5 bases, with 10 bases between them. CDR3 size: 14 residues.

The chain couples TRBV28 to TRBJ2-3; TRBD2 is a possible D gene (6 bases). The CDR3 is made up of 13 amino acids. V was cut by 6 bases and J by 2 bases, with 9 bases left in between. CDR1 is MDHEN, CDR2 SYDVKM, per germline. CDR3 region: CASSRDSTDTQYF. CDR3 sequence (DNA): TGTGCCAGCAGCCGGGACTCCACAGATACGCAGTATTTT.

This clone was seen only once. The CDR3 is CASSPPGSYTEAFF. CDR3 in DNA: TGTGCCAGCAGCCCTCCCGGGTCTTACACTGAAGCTTTCTTT. The chain has TRBV3-1 (or the pseudogene TRBV3-2) and TRBJ1-1; no clear D gene. Germline values: CDR1 LGHDT, CDR2 YNNKEL (reference sequence). Trimming shortened V by 4 bases and J by 3 bases, and 12 bases separated the two germline ends. The CDR3 contains 14 residues.

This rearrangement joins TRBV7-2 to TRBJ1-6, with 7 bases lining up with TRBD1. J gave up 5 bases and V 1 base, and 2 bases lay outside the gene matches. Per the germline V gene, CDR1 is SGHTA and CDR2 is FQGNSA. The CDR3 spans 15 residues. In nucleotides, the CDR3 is TGTGCCAGCAGCTTAGGAGGGACAGATAATTCACCCCTCCACTTT. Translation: CASSLGGTDNSPLHF.

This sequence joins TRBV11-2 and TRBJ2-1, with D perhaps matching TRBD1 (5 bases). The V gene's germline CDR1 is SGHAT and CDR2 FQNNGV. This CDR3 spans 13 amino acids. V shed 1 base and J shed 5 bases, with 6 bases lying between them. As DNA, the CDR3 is TGTGCCAGCAGCTTAGGACAGAACAATGAGCAGTTCTTC. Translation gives CASSLGQNNEQFF. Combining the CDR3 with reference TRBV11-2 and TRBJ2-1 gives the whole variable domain EAGVAQSPRYKIIEKRQSVAFWCNPISGHATLYWYQQILGQGPKLLIQFQNNGVVDDSQLPKDRFSAERLKGVDSTLKIQPAKLEDSAVYLCASSLGQNNEQFFGPGTRLTVL.

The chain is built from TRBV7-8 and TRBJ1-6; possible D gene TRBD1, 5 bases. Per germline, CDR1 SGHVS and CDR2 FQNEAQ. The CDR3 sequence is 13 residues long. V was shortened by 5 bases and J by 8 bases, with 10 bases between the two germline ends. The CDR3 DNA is TGTGCCAGCAGCCCCGCGGGGGATTCACCCCTCCACTTT. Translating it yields CASSPAGDSPLHF.

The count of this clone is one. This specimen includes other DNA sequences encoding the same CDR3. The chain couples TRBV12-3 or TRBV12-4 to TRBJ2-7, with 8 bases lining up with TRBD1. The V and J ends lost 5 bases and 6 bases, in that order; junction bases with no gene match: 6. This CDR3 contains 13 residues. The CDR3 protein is CASSGQGTGEQYF. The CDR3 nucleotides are TGTGCCAGCAGTGGACAGGGTACTGGCGAGCAGTACTTC.